Following are 30 T cell receptor beta chains from one sample sequenced in a study of T cell responses to AZD1222 COVID-19 vaccine. The method was immunoSEQ multiplex PCR; TCRdb's version includes in-frame clones alone and lacks a portion of them. The sample has roughly 98,000 clones, 88% seen once. Sequenced here: peripheral blood, sampled 28 days after the second AZD1222 dose. All receptors derive from an adult who received the AZD1222 COVID-19 vaccine.

This chain links TRBV7-9 with TRBJ2-1, with TRBD2 as a possible D gene (6 bases). The CDR3 is made up of 14 amino acids. Germline V gene lookup returns CDR1 SEHNR and CDR2 FQNEAQ (reference sequence). The ends were cut back, 3 bases at V and 2 bases at J, with 8 bases in the middle. The CDR3 region has the DNA TGTGCCAGCAGCTTGATAGCGGCCTACAATGAGCAGTTCTTC. It is translated as CASSLIAAYNEQFF.

The CDR3 coding sequence is TGCGCCAGCAGCCCCGCAGAGACTAGCAACGGGGAGCTGTTTTTT. Its protein product is CASSPAETSNGELFF. The genes are TRBV10-1 and TRBJ2-2; TRBD2 agrees at 7 bases. CDR1 is WNHNN, CDR2 SYGVQD, per germline (reference sequence). CDR3 length: 15 amino acids. The J segment lost 7 bases and the V segment lost 6 bases, leaving 11 bases of the junction unmatched.

The chain is built from TRBV18 and TRBJ2-3; TRBD1 is a possible D gene (5 bases). The ends were cut back, 3 bases at V and 3 bases at J, with 13 bases in the middle. CDR1 and CDR2 from the germline V gene are KGHSH and LQKENI. The CDR3 runs 15 residues. The CDR3 coding sequence is TGTGCCAGCTCACCCAATGTCGACAGTACAGATACGCAGTATTTT. Translated: CASSPNVDSTDTQYF.

The rearrangement links TRBV3-1 (or the pseudogene TRBV3-2) to TRBJ2-7, with D unresolved. Per the germline V gene, CDR1 is LGHDT and CDR2 is YNNKEL (reference sequence). V lost 6 bases to trimming and J lost 6 bases, with 9 bases between them. The CDR3 has 11 residues. The CDR3 nucleotides are TGTGCCAGCAGAAGGGAATCCGAGCAGTACTTC. This translates into CASRRESEQYF.

Written as DNA, the CDR3 is TGTGCCAGCAGTTTCTCGGACTCGTCTCAGTTCTTC. Translated, it gives CASSFSDSSQFF. The chain recombines TRBV12-3 or TRBV12-4 with TRBJ2-1, with D maybe TRBD2 (5 bases). With 3 bases removed from V and 13 bases from J, the gap between germline ends came to 13 bases. The CDR3 extends over 12 amino acids.

This clone was detected once. The chain links TRBV10-2 to TRBJ2-2; no definite D call. Germline V CDR1 and CDR2: WSHSY, SAAADI. V lost 7 bases to trimming and J lost 2 bases, with 5 bases between them. This CDR3 is 12 amino acids long. The CDR3 DNA reads as TGCGCCAGCAACGTCAACACCGGGGAGCTGTTTTTT. The encoded protein is CASNVNTGELFF.

The V gene is TRBV18, the J gene TRBJ2-7; 12 bases fit TRBD2. The CDR3 runs 15 residues. Germline CDR1 and CDR2: KGHSH and LQKENI. Trimming took 5 bases from V and 6 from J; bases not matched to a gene: 8. The CDR3, as DNA: TGTGCCAGCTCAGAGACTAGCGGGAGTTTATCCGAGCAGTACTTC. Translating gives CASSETSGSLSEQYF.

The rearrangement links TRBV6-5 to TRBJ1-1; D call uncertain. The CDR3 is 15 residues long. The germline gives CDR1 MNHEY, CDR2 SVGAGI. V lost 4 bases and J lost 0, with 12 bases in between. DNA of the CDR3: TGTGCCAGCAGTTTGGGCAGGTTGATGAACACTGAAGCTTTCTTT. Its translation is CASSLGRLMNTEAFF.

This clone was detected only once. V is TRBV2 and J is TRBJ2-2; 11 bases are shared with TRBD2. J gave up 5 bases and V 6 bases, and 8 bases lay outside the gene matches. The CDR3 contains 16 residues. Germline V gene sequence: CDR1 SNHLY, CDR2 FYNNEI. CDR3 nucleotide sequence: TGTGCCAGCAGAGCTACTAGCGGGAGACAAACCGGGGAGCTGTTTTTT. It codes for CASRATSGRQTGELFF.

The chain has TRBV5-6 and TRBJ1-6; D perhaps matches TRBD1 (5 bases). V lost 1 base and J 8 bases, leaving 10 bases between the germline ends. Germline V gene sequence: CDR1 SGHDT, CDR2 YYEEEE. The CDR3 sequence is 14 residues long. This chain's CDR3 is CASSLSRADSPLHF. The CDR3 region has the DNA TGTGCCAGCAGCTTGAGCAGGGCGGATTCACCCCTCCACTTT.

The chain couples TRBV10-3 to TRBJ1-2; D might be TRBD1 (6 bases). V gave up 5 bases and J gave up 8 bases, with 15 bases separating them. Germline loops: CDR1 ENHRY, CDR2 SYGVKD. This CDR3 comprises 13 residues. The CDR3 reads CAISSGGDNGYTF. The CDR3 bases are TGTGCCATCAGTTCCGGAGGGGACAACGGCTACACCTTC.

The rearrangement uses TRBV11-2 and TRBJ1-5; D not certain. This CDR3 has 13 residues. Germline CDR1 reads SGHAT; CDR2 reads FQNNGV. The V end lost 3 bases, the J end lost 4 bases, and 7 bases lay between the germline ends. CDR3 in DNA: TGTGCCAGCAGCTTTCGGGAGAATCAGCCCCAGCATTTT. Encoded protein: CASSFRENQPQHF.

The V gene is TRBV5-1, the J gene TRBJ2-1; 8 positions match TRBD1. The germline V gene has CDR1 SGHRS and CDR2 YFSETQ. V trimming: 1 base; J trimming: 2 bases; junction bases outside the gene matches: 8. This CDR3 has 17 residues. For the CDR3, the DNA is TGCGCCAGCAGCTTGCAGGGGGCGGGGAAACCCTACAATGAGCAGTTCTTC. This gives the protein CASSLQGAGKPYNEQFF.

The rearrangement joins TRBV2 to TRBJ1-1, with D unresolved. CDR1 and CDR2 from the germline V gene are SNHLY and FYNNEI. This CDR3 is 14 amino acids long. The V gene lost 0 bases and the J gene lost 5 bases, with 10 bases spanning the gap. CDR3 loop: CASSEAQWVTEAFF. DNA for the CDR3: TGTGCCAGCAGTGAAGCCCAGTGGGTTACTGAAGCTTTCTTT.

V gene TRBV5-1 combines with J gene TRBJ2-1; perhaps TRBD2 as D (6 bases). Trimming removed 4 bases at V and 5 bases at J, with 16 bases between. The CDR3 runs to 15 residues. Germline lookup yields CDR1 SGHRS and CDR2 YFSETQ. The CDR3 reads CASSGGRANHNEQFF. In DNA, the CDR3 is TGCGCCAGCAGCGGGGGGAGAGCGAACCACAATGAGCAGTTCTTC.

This clone was counted a single time. CDR3 sequence (DNA): TGTGCCAGCGGACTAGCGGGACCTGAGCAGTTCTTC. It is translated as CASGLAGPEQFF. The rearrangement uses TRBV19 and TRBJ2-1, with TRBD2 matching over 12 bases. V was pared by 9 bases and J by 9 bases, with 3 bases of the junction left unmatched. The CDR3 extends over 12 amino acids. In germline, CDR1 is LNHDA, CDR2 SQIVND (reference sequence).

The chain employs TRBV3-1 (or the pseudogene TRBV3-2) and TRBJ1-3, with D hard to call. Between the trimmed V and J ends, which lost 0 bases and 2 bases, there was a span of 5 bases. CDR1 is LGHDT, CDR2 YNNKEL, per germline (reference sequence). The CDR3 length is 14 residues. The CDR3 DNA reads as TGTGCCAGCAGCCAAGAAGGCGCTGGAAACACCATATATTTT. Encoded protein: CASSQEGAGNTIYF.

The rearrangement joins TRBV6-1 to TRBJ1-4; perhaps TRBD1 as D (6 bases). The CDR3 length is 16 residues. Germline V CDR1 and CDR2: MNHNS, SASEGT. Trimming removed 4 bases from V and 8 bases from J, with 20 bases in between. CDR3 residues: CASSGGRQGRREKLFF. Here the CDR3 DNA reads TGTGCCAGCAGTGGCGGTAGGCAGGGGAGAAGGGAAAAACTGTTTTTT.

This sequence joins TRBV18 and TRBJ1-6; tentative D call: TRBD1 (6 bases). Trimming left V 0 bases short and J 3 bases short, with 12 bases between. The length of the CDR3 is 17 residues. CDR1 KGHSH and CDR2 LQKENI come from the germline V gene. CDR3 coding DNA: TGTGCCAGCTCACCACCGAGGGGACAAAACTATAATTCACCCCTCCACTTT. This encodes CASSPPRGQNYNSPLHF.

This sequence joins TRBV9 and TRBJ2-7; D uncertain. This CDR3 spans 14 amino acids. Trimming removed 0 bases at V and 0 bases at J, with 7 bases between. The germline gives CDR1 SGDLS, CDR2 YYNGEE. The CDR3 spells CASSVGSASYEQYF. The CDR3 nucleotides are TGTGCCAGCAGCGTAGGGTCTGCCTCCTACGAGCAGTACTTC.

This chain connects TRBV18 to TRBJ1-4; D ambiguous. Trimming left V 2 bases short and J 5 bases short, with 12 bases between. Germline-derived CDR1 and CDR2 are KGHSH and LQKENI. This CDR3 has 15 amino acids. The chain's CDR3 is CASSPTPGVNEKLFF. In DNA, the CDR3 is TGTGCCAGCTCACCAACTCCCGGGGTGAATGAAAAACTGTTTTTT.

The V and J genes are TRBV3-1 (or the pseudogene TRBV3-2) and TRBJ2-2; D is undetermined. CDR3 length: 13 residues. Germline CDR1 and CDR2: LGHDT and YNNKEL (reference sequence). V was shortened by 2 bases and J by 5 bases, with 6 bases between the two germline ends. CDR3 region: CASSQRVTGELFF. The CDR3 bases are TGTGCCAGCAGCCAAAGGGTTACCGGGGAGCTGTTTTTT.

In DNA form, the CDR3 reads TGTGCCAGCAGCTTGGGGCCAGGGTGGTATGGCTACACCTTC. The encoded protein is CASSLGPGWYGYTF. The rearrangement links TRBV5-4 to TRBJ1-2; D perhaps matches TRBD1 (5 bases). Germline values: CDR1 SGHNT, CDR2 YYREEE (reference sequence). The CDR3 length is 14 residues. V lost 0 bases to trimming and J lost 5 bases, with 11 bases between them.

This clone was seen a single time. The chain recombines TRBV18 with TRBJ1-1, with D unclear. Germline assignment: CDR1 KGHSH and CDR2 LQKENI. V gave up 2 bases and J gave up 0 bases, with 1 base separating them. The length of the CDR3 is 12 residues. The CDR3 sequence is CASSPMNTEAFF. The CDR3 nucleotides are TGTGCCAGCTCACCAATGAACACTGAAGCTTTCTTT.

The DNA of the CDR3 is TGTGCCAGCAGCTTCGGTGAGCGGAACACTGAAGCTTTCTTT. This encodes CASSFGERNTEAFF. The genes are TRBV7-9 and TRBJ1-1; no reliable D call. Trimming removed 3 bases from V and 1 base from J, with 9 bases in between. The CDR3 has 14 amino acids. CDR1 is SEHNR and CDR2 is FQNEAQ in the germline V gene (reference sequence).

The genes are TRBV27 and TRBJ1-1; no firm D call. The V gene's germline CDR1 is MNHEY and CDR2 SMNVEV (reference sequence). This CDR3 spans 15 amino acids. V was clipped by 2 bases and J by 0 bases, with 10 bases between them. This CDR3 reads CASSLGVPMNTEAFF. DNA for the CDR3: TGTGCCAGCAGTTTAGGGGTTCCCATGAACACTGAAGCTTTCTTT.

This rearrangement joins TRBV5-4 to TRBJ1-1; D is unclear. Germline CDR1 and CDR2: SGHNT and YYREEE (reference sequence). CDR3 length: 17 residues. The V gene lost 4 bases and the J gene lost 1 base, with 20 bases spanning the gap. The CDR3 bases are TGTGCCAGCAGCCCGCCGCGTATGGGGAGCCGGAACACTGAAGCTTTCTTT. Translating it yields CASSPPRMGSRNTEAFF.

The chain is built from TRBV6-2 or TRBV6-3 and TRBJ2-2; 8 nucleotides agree with TRBD1. The length of the CDR3 is 14 residues. CDR1 and CDR2 (germline): MNHEY, SVGEGT. The junction had 5 bases not matched to a gene; V was cut back by 4 bases and J by 7 bases. The CDR3 region is CASSWGQVVGELFF. Here the CDR3 DNA reads TGTGCCAGCAGTTGGGGACAGGTCGTCGGGGAGCTGTTTTTT.

V usage is TRBV9 and J usage is TRBJ1-2; 10 positions match TRBD1. The germline V gene has CDR1 SGDLS and CDR2 YYNGEE. With 4 bases clipped from V and 4 bases from J, the junction kept 10 bases outside the gene matches. The CDR3 is made up of 16 amino acids. This CDR3 is CASSTGQGQYSYGYTF. CDR3 in DNA: TGTGCCAGCAGCACGGGACAGGGGCAATATTCCTATGGCTACACCTTC.

The rearrangement uses TRBV6-5 and TRBJ2-7; 10 bases align to TRBD1. The V segment lost 7 bases and the J segment 8 bases; nucleotides outside the gene matches: 14. The CDR3 totals 15 residues. Germline assignment: CDR1 MNHEY and CDR2 SVGAGI. The CDR3 sequence: CASTDPGTGAWQQYF. The CDR3 DNA reads as TGTGCCAGCACCGATCCCGGGACAGGGGCCTGGCAGCAGTACTTC.